What follows are 27 T cell receptor beta chains derived from one specimen sequenced in a study of blood T cell repertoires in COVID-19. The assay was immunoSEQ multiplex PCR, and TCRdb's table has in-frame clones only and misses some. Of around 180,000 clones listed, roughly 88% were seen once; the top ten hold 7.5% to 10%. Sequencing was performed on PBMCs or T cells enriched from blood (not recorded which). These receptors were taken from a woman aged 25 to 45 who had recovered from COVID-19.

The gene calls are TRBV2 and TRBJ1-1; TRBD1 might be the D (5 bases). Germline V gives CDR1 SNHLY, CDR2 FYNNEI. V gave up 2 bases and J gave up 0 bases, with 13 bases separating them. The CDR3 consists of 16 residues. CDR3 coding DNA: TGTGCCAGCAGTGAATTCGGGACTACTATGAACACTGAAGCTTTCTTT. Translating gives CASSEFGTTMNTEAFF.

CDR3 coding DNA: TGCAGTGCTAGGCAGACGACTCCCCTCCACTTT. This encodes CSARQTTPLHF. This rearrangement joins TRBV20-1 to TRBJ1-6, with D unclear. The CDR3 has 11 amino acids. Germline-derived CDR1 and CDR2 are DFQATT and SNEGSKA (reference sequence). Trimming pared 3 bases from V and 13 bases from J, leaving 10 bases between.

The rearrangement links TRBV2 to TRBJ2-1, with D perhaps matching TRBD2 (6 bases). In germline, CDR1 is SNHLY, CDR2 FYNNEI. This CDR3 is built from 15 residues. The V and J ends lost 5 bases and 2 bases respectively, with 13 bases between them. The CDR3: CASSTSGLPYNEQFF. The DNA for the CDR3 is TGTGCCAGCAGTACCTCCGGACTACCCTACAATGAGCAGTTCTTC.

This clone has only one observation. The V call is TRBV24-1, the J call TRBJ2-5; 9 positions match TRBD1. The CDR3 is 13 residues long. Germline CDR1 reads KGHDR; CDR2 reads SFDVKD. Unmatched junction bases numbered 3, after V lost 7 bases and J lost 4 bases. The CDR3 sequence: CATRDRGTETQYF. The DNA of the CDR3 is TGTGCCACCAGAGACAGGGGGACAGAGACCCAGTACTTC.

The chain has TRBV4-1 and TRBJ2-3, with D perhaps matching TRBD2 (5 bases). V was pared by 4 bases and J by 0 bases, with 8 bases between. Germline assignment: CDR1 MGHRA and CDR2 YSYEKL. The CDR3 extends over 14 amino acids. The DNA for the CDR3 is TGCGCCAGCAGCCGAGGGTTCAGCACAGATACGCAGTATTTT. Translation gives CASSRGFSTDTQYF.

This rearrangement joins TRBV6-4 to TRBJ2-1; D is possibly TRBD2 (6 bases). The CDR3 sequence is 15 residues long. V was trimmed by 6 bases and J by 7 bases, leaving 19 bases between them. Germline V CDR1 and CDR2: MRHNA, SNTAGT. The CDR3 sequence: CASSVTGAPGNEQFF. The CDR3 DNA is TGTGCCAGCAGCGTGACGGGAGCCCCGGGGAATGAGCAGTTCTTC.

The rearrangement links TRBV2 to TRBJ2-1, with no clear D. Trimming removed 3 bases from V and 5 bases from J, with 14 bases in between. CDR1 is SNHLY and CDR2 is FYNNEI in the germline V gene. The CDR3 length is 15 residues. In DNA form, the CDR3 reads TGTGCCAGCAGTGAGTACAGAGATGATGACAATGAGCAGTTCTTC. Translated, it gives CASSEYRDDDNEQFF.

The chain employs TRBV3-1 (or the pseudogene TRBV3-2) and TRBJ2-7, with TRBD1 as a possible D gene (6 bases). Germline-derived CDR1 and CDR2 are LGHDT and YNNKEL (reference sequence). V lost 4 bases to trimming and J lost 2 bases, with 9 bases between them. This CDR3 is 13 amino acids long. CDR3 residues: CASSPGQTYEQYF. The CDR3 DNA reads as TGTGCCAGCAGCCCTGGACAGACCTACGAGCAGTACTTC.

This clone was seen a few times. The rearrangement uses TRBV25-1 and TRBJ1-1; 7 nucleotides agree with TRBD1. CDR1 and CDR2 from the germline V gene are MGHDK and SYGVNS. There are 13 residues in the CDR3. Losses at the gene ends were 5 bases for V and 6 bases for J; bases not matched to a gene: 6. CDR3: CASSIDRDAEAFF. CDR3 in DNA: TGTGCCAGCAGTATCGACAGGGATGCTGAAGCTTTCTTT.

CDR3: CASSYSPGLGSEAFF. The CDR3 DNA follows: TGTGCCAGCAGTTATTCCCCGGGATTGGGTAGTGAAGCTTTCTTT. The rearrangement links TRBV6-5 to TRBJ1-1; no clear D. Germline lookup yields CDR1 MNHEY and CDR2 SVGAGI. V lost 3 bases, J lost 7 bases, and 18 bases lay in between. The length of the CDR3 is 15 residues.

The chain joins TRBV18 to TRBJ1-3; the match to TRBD1 covers 9 bases. Germline CDR1 and CDR2: KGHSH and LQKENI. With V trimmed by 4 bases and J by 4 bases, 5 bases remained unmatched. The CDR3 is 15 residues long. The CDR3 DNA is TGTGCCAGCTCACAAAACAGGGGGCAAGGAAACACCATATATTTT. It is translated as CASSQNRGQGNTIYF. Drawing the rest from reference TRBV18 and TRBJ1-3, the complete variable domain is NAGVMQNPRHLVRRRGQEARLRCSPMKGHSHVYWYRQLPEEGLKFMVYLQKENIIDESGMPKERFSAEFPKEGPSILRIQQVVRGDSAAYFCASSQNRGQGNTIYFGEGSWLTVV.

V usage is TRBV7-2 and J usage is TRBJ1-4; 8 positions agree with TRBD1. Germline-derived CDR1 and CDR2 are SGHTA and FQGNSA. J gave up 8 bases and V 5 bases, and 10 bases lay outside the gene matches. This CDR3 spans 15 amino acids. CDR3 protein: CASSTQGGSLEKLFF. The DNA of the CDR3 is TGTGCCAGCAGCACACAGGGGGGATCCCTAGAAAAACTGTTTTTT.

The V call is TRBV10-3, the J call TRBJ1-5, with D unresolved. Trimming cost V 3 bases and J 5 bases, with 5 bases left between them. The CDR3 totals 12 residues. The germline gives CDR1 ENHRY, CDR2 SYGVKD. CDR3 residues: CAISEADQPQHF. The CDR3 DNA is TGTGCCATCAGTGAAGCCGATCAGCCCCAGCATTTT.

The chain is built from TRBV5-4 and TRBJ2-5, with 7 bases matching TRBD1. The V segment lost 4 bases and the J segment 4 bases; nucleotides outside the gene matches: 10. The CDR3 has 15 residues. Per the germline V gene, CDR1 is SGHNT and CDR2 is YYREEE (reference sequence). The CDR3 is CASSTRGGSRETQYF. The CDR3 DNA sequence: TGTGCCAGCAGCACTCGAGGGGGCTCGCGAGAGACCCAGTACTTC.

This chain connects TRBV9 to TRBJ1-1, with D hard to call. The germline gives CDR1 SGDLS, CDR2 YYNGEE. CDR3 length: 15 residues. V gave up 3 bases and J gave up 0 bases, with 12 bases separating them. CDR3 amino acids: CASSAYSSMNTEAFF. The CDR3 DNA reads as TGTGCCAGCAGCGCTTACAGCTCCATGAACACTGAAGCTTTCTTT.

The chain is built from TRBV2 and TRBJ2-3, with 7 bases identical to TRBD2. This CDR3 has 16 amino acids. Germline loops: CDR1 SNHLY, CDR2 FYNNEI. Trimming took 7 bases from V and 4 from J; bases not matched to a gene: 14. CDR3 coding DNA: TGTGCCAGCACCGCGGTCTGGGCGGGAGCTTCAGATACGCAGTATTTT. Translation gives CASTAVWAGASDTQYF.

The CDR3 nucleotides read TGTGCCAGCAGTCCTACTAGCGGGGATACCTACGAGCAGTACTTC. This sequence encodes CASSPTSGDTYEQYF. V gene TRBV28 combines with J gene TRBJ2-7; 10 positions match TRBD2. The V gene's germline CDR1 is MDHEN and CDR2 SYDVKM. V shed 5 bases, J shed 2 bases, and the junction held 6 bases outside the gene matches. This CDR3 has 15 residues.

CDR3 DNA sequence: TGTGCCACCAGCAGAGACCTGGGCCTCCTCCTGAAGCAGTACTTC. Its protein is CATSRDLGLLLKQYF. The V call is TRBV15, the J call TRBJ2-7; D gene ambiguous. The V end was cut by 0 bases, the J end by 8 bases, with 17 bases between. CDR1 is LNHNV, CDR2 YYDKDF, per germline (reference sequence). CDR3 length equals 15 residues. The entire variable domain, with the rest obtained from reference TRBV15 and TRBJ2-7, is as follows: DAMVIQNPRYQVTQFGKPVTLSCSQTLNHNVMYWYQQKSSQAPKLLFHYYDKDFNNEADTPDNFQSRRPNTSFCFLDIRSPGLGDTAMYLCATSRDLGLLLKQYFGPGTRLTVT.

The rearrangement joins TRBV5-1 to TRBJ2-5; 7 positions agree with TRBD1. The J segment lost 4 bases and the V segment lost 4 bases, leaving 10 bases of the junction unmatched. The CDR3 is made up of 15 amino acids. The V gene's germline CDR1 is SGHRS and CDR2 YFSETQ. In DNA, the CDR3 is TGCGCCAGCAGCAGAAGGACAGGTCCGAGAGAGACCCAGTACTTC. It is translated as CASSRRTGPRETQYF.

V usage is TRBV28 and J usage is TRBJ1-1; TRBD1 matches at 7 bases. After removal of 5 bases from V and 4 bases from J, the junction contained 13 bases not matched to a gene. The CDR3 is made up of 16 amino acids. The V gene's germline CDR1 is MDHEN and CDR2 SYDVKM. CDR3 in DNA: TGTGCCAGCAGTCCCTTAAGACAGGGCTACTTCACTGAAGCTTTCTTT. Its protein is CASSPLRQGYFTEAFF.

The gene calls are TRBV28 and TRBJ2-2, with a weak D call TRBD1 (6 bases). The CDR3 extends over 14 amino acids. In germline, CDR1 is MDHEN, CDR2 SYDVKM. Trimming cost V 3 bases and J 6 bases, with 11 bases left between them. Written as DNA, the CDR3 is TGTGCCAGCAGTTTCGACAGGAGGTCCGGGGAGCTGTTTTTT. Translated, it gives CASSFDRRSGELFF. The whole variable domain, remainder taken from reference TRBV28 and TRBJ2-2, is DVKVTQSSRYLVKRTGEKVFLECVQDMDHENMFWYRQDPGLGLRLIYFSYDVKMKEKGDIPEGYSVSREKKERFSLILESASTNQTSMYLCASSFDRRSGELFFGEGSRLTVL.

V usage is TRBV6-5 and J usage is TRBJ2-7, with TRBD2 identical over 7 bases. J lost 5 bases, V lost 2 bases, and 12 bases had no gene match. This CDR3 is built from 16 residues. Germline V gene data show CDR1 as MNHEY and CDR2 as SVGAGI. The CDR3 nucleotides read TGTGCCAGCAGTTACCCGGGGAGGGAGGGTAGGCACGAGCAGTACTTC. Amino acids: CASSYPGREGRHEQYF.

The table lists this clone with a few counts. This sequence joins TRBV2 and TRBJ2-6; D gene unclear. CDR1 SNHLY and CDR2 FYNNEI come from the germline V gene. The CDR3 covers 17 residues. V shed 8 bases and J shed 0 bases, with 17 bases lying between them. CDR3 in DNA: TGTGCCAGCTCTACCACCCCCACGAACTCTGGGGCCAACGTCCTGACTTTC. Residues: CASSTTPTNSGANVLTF. Supplemented by reference TRBV2 and TRBJ2-6, the full variable domain reads EPEVTQTPSHQVTQMGQEVILRCVPISNHLYFYWYRQILGQKVEFLVSFYNNEISEKSEIFDDQFSVERPDGSNFTLKIRSTKLEDSAMYFCASSTTPTNSGANVLTFGAGSRLTVL.

The V call is TRBV2, the J call TRBJ2-1, with 9 bases that match TRBD1. The germline V gene encodes CDR1 SNHLY and CDR2 FYNNEI. The CDR3 length is 14 residues. With V trimmed by 6 bases and J by 4 bases, 4 bases remained unmatched. CDR3 region: CASRGGTGYNEQFF. The CDR3 DNA follows: TGTGCCAGCAGGGGGGGGACAGGGTACAATGAGCAGTTCTTC. Using reference TRBV2 and TRBJ2-1 for the parts outside the CDR3, the full variable domain is EPEVTQTPSHQVTQMGQEVILRCVPISNHLYFYWYRQILGQKVEFLVSFYNNEISEKSEIFDDQFSVERPDGSNFTLKIRSTKLEDSAMYFCASRGGTGYNEQFFGPGTRLTVL.

This rearrangement joins TRBV7-2 to TRBJ2-2, with 10 bases identical to TRBD2. Germline CDR1 is SGHTA and CDR2 is FQGNSA. The CDR3 runs to 19 residues. V trimming: 5 bases; J trimming: 3 bases; junction bases outside the gene matches: 15. CDR3 nucleotides: TGTGCCAGCAGCCCCTTAGGACTAGCGGATACTGGGTACACCGGGGAGCTGTTTTTT. Protein: CASSPLGLADTGYTGELFF.

V usage is TRBV3-1 (or the pseudogene TRBV3-2) and J usage is TRBJ2-1; 9 bases match TRBD2. The CDR3 contains 15 residues. Germline lookup yields CDR1 LGHDT and CDR2 YNNKEL (reference sequence). After removal of 0 bases from V and 10 bases from J, the junction contained 7 bases not matched to a gene. Written as DNA, the CDR3 is TGTGCCAGCAGCCAAGATAATGGCCTAGCGGGGGAGCAGTTCTTC. It encodes CASSQDNGLAGEQFF.

This clone appeared a few times. The chain recombines TRBV4-2 with TRBJ1-1; 10 positions agree with TRBD1. CDR3 length: 16 residues. The V gene end was trimmed by 4 bases and the J gene end by 3 bases; junction bases not matched to a gene: 8. The germline V gene encodes CDR1 LGHNA and CDR2 YNFKEQ. CDR3 nucleotide sequence: TGTGCCAGCAGCCCCCGGGTTGGGACAGGGGACACTGAAGCTTTCTTT. Its translation is CASSPRVGTGDTEAFF.